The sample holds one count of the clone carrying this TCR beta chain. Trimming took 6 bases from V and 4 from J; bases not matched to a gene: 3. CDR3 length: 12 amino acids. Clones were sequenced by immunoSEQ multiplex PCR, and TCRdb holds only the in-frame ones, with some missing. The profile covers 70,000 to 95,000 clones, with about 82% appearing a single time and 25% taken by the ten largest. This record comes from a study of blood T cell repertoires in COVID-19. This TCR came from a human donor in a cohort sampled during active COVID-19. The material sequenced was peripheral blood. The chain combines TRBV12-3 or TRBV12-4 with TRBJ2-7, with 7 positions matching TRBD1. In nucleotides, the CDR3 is TGTGCCAGCAGCCGGACAGGTTACGAGCAGTACTTC. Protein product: CASSRTGYEQYF.